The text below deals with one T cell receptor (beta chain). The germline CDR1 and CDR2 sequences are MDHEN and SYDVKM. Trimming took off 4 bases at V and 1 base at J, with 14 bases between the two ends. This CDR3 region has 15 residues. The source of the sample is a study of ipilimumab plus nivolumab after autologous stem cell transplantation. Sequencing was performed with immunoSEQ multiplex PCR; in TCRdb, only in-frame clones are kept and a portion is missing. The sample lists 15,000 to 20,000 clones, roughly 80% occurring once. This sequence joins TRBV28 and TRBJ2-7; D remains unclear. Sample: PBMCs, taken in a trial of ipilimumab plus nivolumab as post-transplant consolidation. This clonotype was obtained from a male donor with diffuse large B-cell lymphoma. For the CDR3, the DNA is TGTGCCAGCAGTTCCCACCGGTATTCTTCCTACGAGCAGTACTTC. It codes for CASSSHRYSSYEQYF.